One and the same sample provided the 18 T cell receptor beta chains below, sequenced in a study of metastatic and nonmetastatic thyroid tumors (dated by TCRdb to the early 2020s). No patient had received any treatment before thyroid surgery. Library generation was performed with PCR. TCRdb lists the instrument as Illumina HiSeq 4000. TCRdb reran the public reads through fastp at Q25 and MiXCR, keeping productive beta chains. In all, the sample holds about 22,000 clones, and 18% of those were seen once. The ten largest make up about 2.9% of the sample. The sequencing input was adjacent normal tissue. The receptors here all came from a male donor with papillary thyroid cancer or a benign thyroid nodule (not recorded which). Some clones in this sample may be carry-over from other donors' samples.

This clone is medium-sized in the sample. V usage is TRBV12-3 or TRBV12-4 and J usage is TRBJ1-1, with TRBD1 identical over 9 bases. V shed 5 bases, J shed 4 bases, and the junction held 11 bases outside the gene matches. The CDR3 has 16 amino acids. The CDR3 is CASSQRDREGGTEAFF. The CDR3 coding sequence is TGTGCCAGCAGTCAACGGGACAGGGAAGGAGGCACTGAAGCTTTCTTT.

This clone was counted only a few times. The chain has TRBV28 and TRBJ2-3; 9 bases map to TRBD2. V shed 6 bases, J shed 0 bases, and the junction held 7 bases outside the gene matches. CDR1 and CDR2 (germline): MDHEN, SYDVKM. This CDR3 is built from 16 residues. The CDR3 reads CASRDVAGASTDTQYF. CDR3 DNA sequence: TGTGCCAGCAGGGACGTAGCGGGAGCTAGCACAGATACGCAGTATTTT.

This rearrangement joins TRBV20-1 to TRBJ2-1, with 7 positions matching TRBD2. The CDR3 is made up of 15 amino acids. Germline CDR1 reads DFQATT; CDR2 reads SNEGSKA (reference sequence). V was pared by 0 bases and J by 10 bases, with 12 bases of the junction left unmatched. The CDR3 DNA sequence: TGCAGTGCTAGAGATCCAGGTAGCGGGCCCTTAGAGCAGTTCTTC. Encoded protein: CSARDPGSGPLEQFF.

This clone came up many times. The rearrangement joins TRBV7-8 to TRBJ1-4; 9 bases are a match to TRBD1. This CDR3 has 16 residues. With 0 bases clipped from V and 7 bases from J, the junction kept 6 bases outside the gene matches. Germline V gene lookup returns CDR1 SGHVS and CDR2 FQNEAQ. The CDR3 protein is CASSLARGQGIEKLFF. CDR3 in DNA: TGTGCCAGCAGCTTAGCTCGAGGACAGGGGATTGAAAAACTGTTTTTT. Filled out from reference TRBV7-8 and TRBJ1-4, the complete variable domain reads GAGVSQSPRYKVAKRGQDVALRCDPISGHVSLFWYQQALGQGPEFLTYFQNEAQLDKSGLPSDRFFAERPEGSVSTLKIQRTQQEDSAVYLCASSLARGQGIEKLFFGSGTQLSVL.

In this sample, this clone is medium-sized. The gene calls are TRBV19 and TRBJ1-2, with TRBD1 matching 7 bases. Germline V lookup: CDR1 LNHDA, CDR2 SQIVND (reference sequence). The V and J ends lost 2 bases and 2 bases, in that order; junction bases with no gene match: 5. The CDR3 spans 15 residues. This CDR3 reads CASSIRDRENYGYTF. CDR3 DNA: TGTGCCAGTAGTATACGGGACAGAGAAAACTATGGCTACACCTTC.

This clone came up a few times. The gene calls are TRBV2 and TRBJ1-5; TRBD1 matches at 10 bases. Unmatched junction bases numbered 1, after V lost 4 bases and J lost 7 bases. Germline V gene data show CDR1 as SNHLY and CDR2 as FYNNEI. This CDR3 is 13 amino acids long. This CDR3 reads CASSGTGGQPQHF. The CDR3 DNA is TGTGCCAGCAGTGGGACAGGGGGACAGCCCCAGCATTTT.

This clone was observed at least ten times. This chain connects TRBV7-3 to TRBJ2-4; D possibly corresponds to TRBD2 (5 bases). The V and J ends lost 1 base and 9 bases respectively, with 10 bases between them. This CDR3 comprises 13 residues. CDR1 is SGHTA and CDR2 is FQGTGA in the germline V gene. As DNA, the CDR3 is TGTGCCAGCAGCTTAAATCCCGGAGGCATTCAGTACTTC. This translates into CASSLNPGGIQYF.

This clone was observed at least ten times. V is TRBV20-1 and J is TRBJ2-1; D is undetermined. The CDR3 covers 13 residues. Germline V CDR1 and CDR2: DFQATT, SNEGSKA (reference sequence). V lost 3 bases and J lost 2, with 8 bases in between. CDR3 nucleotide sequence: TGCAGTGCTAGCGGATTCACCTACAATGAGCAGTTCTTC. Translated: CSASGFTYNEQFF.

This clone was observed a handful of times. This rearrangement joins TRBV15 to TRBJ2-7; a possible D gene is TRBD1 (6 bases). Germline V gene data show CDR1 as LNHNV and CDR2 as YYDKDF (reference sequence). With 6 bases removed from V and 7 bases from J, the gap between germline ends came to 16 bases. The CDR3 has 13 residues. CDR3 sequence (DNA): TGTGCCACCAGTGATACAGGGACGGGAGAGCAGTACTTC. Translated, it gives CATSDTGTGEQYF.

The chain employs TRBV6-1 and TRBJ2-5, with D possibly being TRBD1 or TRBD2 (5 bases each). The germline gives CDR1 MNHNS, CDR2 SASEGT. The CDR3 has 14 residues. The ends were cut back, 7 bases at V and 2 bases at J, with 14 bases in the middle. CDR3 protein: CASIGTPGQETQYF. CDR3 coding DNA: TGTGCCAGCATCGGGACCCCAGGGCAAGAGACCCAGTACTTC.

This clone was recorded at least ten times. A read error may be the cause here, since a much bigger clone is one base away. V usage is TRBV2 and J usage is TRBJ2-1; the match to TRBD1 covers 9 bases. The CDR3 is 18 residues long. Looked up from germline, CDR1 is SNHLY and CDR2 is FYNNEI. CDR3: CASSEKMFPGQGTNEQLF. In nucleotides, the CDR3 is TGTGCCAGCAGTGAGAAAATGTTCCCGGGACAGGGCACCAATGAGCAGCTCTTC.

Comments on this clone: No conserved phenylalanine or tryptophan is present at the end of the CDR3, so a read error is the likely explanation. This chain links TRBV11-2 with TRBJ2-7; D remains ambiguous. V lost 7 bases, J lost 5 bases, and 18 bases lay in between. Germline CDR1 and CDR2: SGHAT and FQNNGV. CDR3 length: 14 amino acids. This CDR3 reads CASIPEGSQDEQYL. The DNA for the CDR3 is TGTGCCAGCATCCCTGAAGGGTCGCAGGACGAGCAGTACCTC.

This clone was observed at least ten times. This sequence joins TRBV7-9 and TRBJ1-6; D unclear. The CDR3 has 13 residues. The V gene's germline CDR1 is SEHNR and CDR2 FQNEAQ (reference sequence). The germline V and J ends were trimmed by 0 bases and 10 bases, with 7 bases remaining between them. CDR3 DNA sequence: TGTGCCAGCAGCTTAGCGGTTTCCTCACCCCTCCACTTT. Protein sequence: CASSLAVSSPLHF. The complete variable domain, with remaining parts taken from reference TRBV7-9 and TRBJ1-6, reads DTGVSQNPRHKITKRGQNVTFRCDPISEHNRLYWYRQTLGQGPEFLTYFQNEAQLEKSRLLSDRFSAERPKGSFSTLEIQRTEQGDSAMYLCASSLAVSSPLHFGNGTRLTVT.

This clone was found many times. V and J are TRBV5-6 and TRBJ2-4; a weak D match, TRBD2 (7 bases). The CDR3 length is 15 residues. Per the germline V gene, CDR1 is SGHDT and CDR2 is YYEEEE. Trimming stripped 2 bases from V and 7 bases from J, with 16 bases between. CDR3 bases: TGTGCCAGCAGCTTTCGGGGGGCGCAGGCTAACATTCAGTACTTC. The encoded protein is CASSFRGAQANIQYF. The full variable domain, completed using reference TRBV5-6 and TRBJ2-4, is DAGVTQSPTHLIKTRGQQVTLRCSPKSGHDTVSWYQQALGQGPQFIFQYYEEEERQRGNFPDRFSGHQFPNYSSELNVNALLLGDSALYLCASSFRGAQANIQYFGAGTRLSVL.

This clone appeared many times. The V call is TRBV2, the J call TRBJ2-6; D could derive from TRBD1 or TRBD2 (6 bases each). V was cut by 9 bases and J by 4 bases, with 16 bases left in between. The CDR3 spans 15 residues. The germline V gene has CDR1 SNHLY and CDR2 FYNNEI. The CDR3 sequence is CASGPGATGANVLTF. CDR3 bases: TGTGCCAGTGGTCCGGGGGCTACGGGGGCCAACGTCCTGACTTTC.

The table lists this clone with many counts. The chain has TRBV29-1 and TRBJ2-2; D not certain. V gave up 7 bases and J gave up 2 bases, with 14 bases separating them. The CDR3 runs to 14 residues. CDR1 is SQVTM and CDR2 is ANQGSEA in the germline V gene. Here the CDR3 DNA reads TGCAGCGGGGGATCTAACTTAAACACCGGGGAGCTGTTTTTT. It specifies CSGGSNLNTGELFF.

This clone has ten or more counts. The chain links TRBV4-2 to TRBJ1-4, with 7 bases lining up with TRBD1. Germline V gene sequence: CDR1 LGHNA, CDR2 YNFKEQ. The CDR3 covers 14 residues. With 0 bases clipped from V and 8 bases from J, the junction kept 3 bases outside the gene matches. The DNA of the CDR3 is TGTGCCAGCAGCCAAGAAGGGGGCGGGGAAAAACTGTTTTTT. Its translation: CASSQEGGGEKLFF.

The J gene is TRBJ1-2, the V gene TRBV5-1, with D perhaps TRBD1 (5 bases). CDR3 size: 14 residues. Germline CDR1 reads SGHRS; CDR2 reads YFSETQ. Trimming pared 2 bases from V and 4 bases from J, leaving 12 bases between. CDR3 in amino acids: CASSFGRGSYGYTF. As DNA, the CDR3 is TGCGCCAGCAGCTTCGGACGGGGGAGCTATGGCTACACCTTC.